The 18 T cell receptor beta chains in this list originate from one sample, sequenced in a study of human T cells and chemical hapten exposure. Time point defined: patch test 1, 2 weeks after DPC sensitization. Indicated treatment: therapeutic diphenylcyclopropenone sensitization with weekly scalp DPC. TCRdb analysed the RACE reads with MiXCR anew, one entry per CDR3 protein. The sample has some 380,000 distinct CDR3 sequences, around 5% seen once. The specimen was whole blood, collected in connection with sensitization to the hapten diphenylcyclopropenone (DPC). These receptors were obtained from a woman between 45 and 60 years old with alopecia areata. Some clones in this sample may be carry-over from other donors' samples.

In the case of this clonotype: A clone one base away is much larger, so this may be a read error. The CDR3 nucleotides are TGTGCCAGCAGTGAGCCCGCACGGACCCCTCCTAACTATGGCTACACCTTC. It translates to CASSEPARTPPNYGYTF. The V gene is TRBV6-1, the J gene TRBJ1-2; D uncertain. CDR3 length: 17 amino acids. V lost 3 bases and J 0 bases, leaving 17 bases between the germline ends. CDR1 is MNHNS, CDR2 SASEGT, per germline.

This clonotype was counted a few times. The chain is built from TRBV7-9 and TRBJ2-3, with D perhaps TRBD1 or TRBD2 (5 bases each). V lost 5 bases and J lost 5, with 17 bases in between. This CDR3 spans 15 amino acids. Germline CDR1 is SEHNR and CDR2 is FQNEAQ (reference sequence). The CDR3: CASSNLIQRGDTQYF. CDR3 in DNA: TGTGCCAGCAGCAACTTAATACAGAGGGGAGATACGCAGTATTTT.

Many counts were recorded for this clonotype. The chain has TRBV3-1 and TRBJ1-1; possible D gene TRBD1, 5 bases. CDR3 length: 16 residues. Looked up from germline, CDR1 is LGHDT and CDR2 is YNNKEL (reference sequence). V shed 0 bases and J shed 0 bases, with 11 bases lying between them. For the CDR3, the DNA is TGTGCCAGCAGCCAAGATCGGCAGGGATTGAACACTGAAGCTTTCTTT. Its protein is CASSQDRQGLNTEAFF.

This clonotype has at least ten counts. The V and J genes are TRBV6-6 and TRBJ2-5, with D possibly matching TRBD2 (5 bases). This CDR3 spans 14 amino acids. The V end lost 6 bases, the J end lost 2 bases, and 13 bases lay between the germline ends. Germline CDR1 and CDR2: MNHNY and SVGAGI (reference sequence). In nucleotides, the CDR3 is TGTGCCAGCAGGAGTATTCGGGAACAAGAGACCCAGTACTTC. Amino acid sequence: CASRSIREQETQYF.

This clonotype showed up just a few times. The chain carries TRBV12-3 or TRBV12-4 and TRBJ1-1; D gene unclear. V shed 4 bases and J shed 5 bases, with 14 bases lying between them. The CDR3 has 14 amino acids. In DNA, the CDR3 is TGTGCCAGCAGTTATTCTGACATGGTAACTGAAGCTTTCTTT. Protein product: CASSYSDMVTEAFF.

A few counts support this clonotype. The gene calls are TRBV6-1 and TRBJ2-3; 14 bases line up with TRBD2. Germline assignment: CDR1 MNHNS and CDR2 SASEGT. The CDR3 runs to 15 residues. V dropped 6 bases and J dropped 4; count of bases not matched to a gene: 3. The chain's CDR3 is CASRMTSGRADTQYF. Here the CDR3 DNA reads TGTGCCAGCAGGATGACTAGCGGGAGGGCAGATACGCAGTATTTT.

This clonotype was counted only a few times. The gene calls are TRBV27 and TRBJ2-5; 7 bases are shared with TRBD2. J was trimmed by 5 bases and V by 8 bases; bases with no gene match: 8. This CDR3 is 13 amino acids long. Germline CDR1 MNHEY, CDR2 SMNVEV (reference sequence). The CDR3 coding sequence is TGTGCCAGCGGGAGGGGCGAGTTGGAGACCCAGTACTTC. This encodes CASGRGELETQYF.

This clonotype was found many times. The chain links TRBV6-5 to TRBJ1-1, with TRBD1 as a possible D gene (5 bases). Germline CDR1 reads MNHEY; CDR2 reads SVGAGI. V lost 8 bases and J lost 1, with 17 bases in between. The CDR3 extends over 15 amino acids. The CDR3 nucleotides read TGTGCCAGCGGGGAGCTGATAGGGGAGAACACTGAAGCTTTCTTT. Translating gives CASGELIGENTEAFF.

This clonotype has at least ten counts. This sequence joins TRBV5-6 and TRBJ1-1, with 9 bases matching TRBD1. The CDR3 loop spans 14 amino acids. V lost 4 bases to trimming and J lost 6 bases; unmatched junction nucleotides: 7. Germline lookup yields CDR1 SGHDT and CDR2 YYEEEE. CDR3 DNA sequence: TGTGCCAGCAGCGGTTGGGGACAGGGTCCTGAAGCTTTCTTT. It translates to CASSGWGQGPEAFF.

This clonotype has just a few counts. The genes are TRBV27 and TRBJ2-2; weak D call: TRBD2 (6 bases). Germline CDR1 reads MNHEY; CDR2 reads SMNVEV (reference sequence). Between the trimmed V and J ends, which lost 4 bases and 4 bases, there was a span of 10 bases. The CDR3 is 14 residues long. CDR3 amino acids: CASSSAGGTGELFF. CDR3 coding DNA: TGTGCCAGCAGTTCAGCCGGGGGCACCGGGGAGCTGTTTTTT.

The V call is TRBV9, the J call TRBJ1-1; perhaps TRBD1 as D (5 bases). CDR1 is SGDLS, CDR2 YYNGEE, per germline. The V end lost 3 bases, the J end lost 5 bases, and 11 bases lay between the germline ends. This CDR3 comprises 13 residues. The CDR3 is CASSAGAETEAFF. In DNA form, the CDR3 reads TGTGCCAGCAGCGCCGGGGCAGAGACTGAAGCTTTCTTT.

This clonotype was picked up many times. The chain has TRBV6-5 and TRBJ2-5; D is perhaps TRBD1 (6 bases). V was trimmed by 2 bases and J by 6 bases, leaving 13 bases between them. Germline lookup yields CDR1 MNHEY and CDR2 SVGAGI. The CDR3 length is 14 residues. CDR3: CASSYGGRSQTQYF. The CDR3 coding sequence is TGTGCCAGCAGTTACGGGGGCAGGTCGCAGACCCAGTACTTC.

This clonotype appeared many times. The V call is TRBV7-9, the J call TRBJ2-1; 11 nucleotides align to TRBD2. Germline loops: CDR1 SEHNR, CDR2 FQNEAQ (reference sequence). The CDR3 sequence is 15 residues long. The ends lost 7 bases at V and 2 bases at J; junction bases unmatched: 4. CDR3 amino acids: CASISSGGPYNEQFF. CDR3 nucleotide sequence: TGTGCCAGCATCTCTAGCGGGGGGCCCTACAATGAGCAGTTCTTC.

This clonotype was counted at least ten times. CDR3 nucleotides: TGTGCCACCAGCAGGCCAGGGGGCTACTACTATGGCTACACCTTC. Translating gives CATSRPGGYYYGYTF. The V and J genes are TRBV15 and TRBJ1-2; TRBD1 matches 8 bases. This CDR3 region has 15 residues. The J segment lost 3 bases and the V segment lost 3 bases, leaving 6 bases of the junction unmatched. From germline, CDR1 is LNHNV and CDR2 YYDKDF (reference sequence).

In its sample, this clonotype was seen a few times. The chain couples TRBV12-3 or TRBV12-4 to TRBJ2-7, with 10 bases lining up with TRBD1. This CDR3 has 15 residues. The V and J ends lost 2 bases and 0 bases, in that order; junction bases with no gene match: 1. In DNA form, the CDR3 reads TGTGCCAGCAGTTTACGACAGGGGGCCTCCTACGAGCAGTACTTC. Translated: CASSLRQGASYEQYF.

V gene TRBV9 combines with J gene TRBJ2-1; 12 positions match TRBD1. The CDR3 runs 16 residues. V trimming: 3 bases; J trimming: 8 bases; junction bases outside the gene matches: 9. Germline CDR1 is SGDLS and CDR2 is YYNGEE. CDR3 nucleotide sequence: TGTGCCAGCAGCGAGGGGACAGGGGGCCTCGAGGATGAGCAGTTCTTC. Translating gives CASSEGTGGLEDEQFF.

This clonotype showed up many times. The rearrangement links TRBV28 to TRBJ2-7, with D tentatively TRBD2 (5 bases). This CDR3 spans 14 amino acids. The germline V gene encodes CDR1 MDHEN and CDR2 SYDVKM. V dropped 6 bases and J dropped 5 bases, with 17 bases sitting between them. The CDR3 reads CASRAGEGWHEQYF. Here the CDR3 DNA reads TGTGCCAGCAGAGCCGGAGAGGGTTGGCACGAGCAGTACTTC.

The table lists this clonotype with many counts. The chain combines TRBV10-3 with TRBJ2-3; 11 bases map to TRBD1. This CDR3 comprises 15 residues. In germline, CDR1 is ENHRY, CDR2 SYGVKD. V trimming: 0 bases; J trimming: 5 bases; junction bases outside the gene matches: 1. CDR3 sequence (DNA): TGTGCCATCAGTGAGTCGGACAGGGGGCAAGATACGCAGTATTTT. Its translation: CAISESDRGQDTQYF.